These 9 T cell receptor beta chains share one sample of origin, sequenced in a study of T cell responses to AZD1222 COVID-19 vaccine. TCRdb's copy holds only in-frame clones and misses some; the assay was immunoSEQ multiplex PCR. The repertoire has some 150,000 clones, more than 75% of them found once; the top ten carry around 2.1%. The starting material was peripheral blood, obtained 28 days after the second AZD1222 dose. Receptor source: an adult who received the AZD1222 COVID-19 vaccine.

Regarding this clone: A read error may produce the germline difference seen at one junction end. The chain couples TRBV6-6 to TRBJ2-2, with 9 nucleotides matching TRBD1. The germline gives CDR1 MNHNY, CDR2 SVGAGI (reference sequence). The CDR3 is 16 residues long. CDR3 sequence: CASRPGQGQGTGELFF. The CDR3 DNA sequence: TGTGCCAGCAGACCCGGACAGGGGCAAGGAACCGGGGAGTTGTTTTTT.

The genes are TRBV11-2 and TRBJ2-7; D ambiguous. This CDR3 region has 14 residues. V lost 3 bases to trimming and J lost 1 base, with 10 bases between them. CDR1 and CDR2 (germline): SGHAT, FQNNGV. CDR3 bases: TGTGCCAGCAGCTTTAGTCGGCGGTCCTACGAGCAGTACTTC. Translated, it gives CASSFSRRSYEQYF.

This chain connects TRBV18 to TRBJ2-7; possibly TRBD1 for D (6 bases). With 3 bases removed from V and 5 bases from J, the gap between germline ends came to 17 bases. Germline V gene data show CDR1 as KGHSH and CDR2 as LQKENI. The CDR3 covers 15 residues. As DNA, the CDR3 is TGTGCCAGCTCACCGAGACAGGCTCCCGGGAACGAGCAGTACTTC. Protein sequence: CASSPRQAPGNEQYF.

The chain uses TRBV24-1 and TRBJ1-5; the D is unclear. V was shortened by 3 bases and J by 3 bases, with 8 bases between the two germline ends. The CDR3 loop spans 14 amino acids. Germline V lookup: CDR1 KGHDR, CDR2 SFDVKD. CDR3 DNA: TGTGCCACCAGTGATAATGGATTCAATCAGCCCCAGCATTTT. As protein: CATSDNGFNQPQHF.

This chain connects TRBV7-3 to TRBJ1-1; 9 bases line up with TRBD1. V shed 6 bases and J 5 bases; nucleotides not matched to a gene: 10. The CDR3 is 15 residues long. Germline CDR1 SGHTA, CDR2 FQGTGA. DNA of the CDR3: TGTGCCAGCAGTAGTTCCGGGACAGGGTTTACTGAAGCTTTCTTT. This encodes CASSSSGTGFTEAFF.

The chain carries TRBV2 and TRBJ2-4; D unresolved. This CDR3 is 15 amino acids long. Germline CDR1 is SNHLY and CDR2 is FYNNEI. Trimming cost V 7 bases and J 0 bases, with 13 bases left between them. The chain's CDR3 is CASIATSLAKNIQYF. As DNA, the CDR3 is TGTGCCAGCATCGCGACATCACTAGCCAAAAACATTCAGTACTTC.

The genes are TRBV5-4 and TRBJ2-4; 9 bases match TRBD1. The length of the CDR3 is 16 residues. The V segment lost 4 bases and the J segment 0 bases; nucleotides outside the gene matches: 5. Germline-derived CDR1 and CDR2 are SGHNT and YYREEE (reference sequence). This chain's CDR3 is CASSPGTGIAKNIQYF. In DNA, the CDR3 is TGTGCCAGCAGCCCCGGGACAGGGATAGCCAAAAACATTCAGTACTTC. The full variable domain, completed using reference TRBV5-4 and TRBJ2-4, is ETGVTQSPTHLIKTRGQQVTLRCSSQSGHNTVSWYQQALGQGPQFIFQYYREEENGRGNFPPRFSGLQFPNYSSELNVNALELDDSALYLCASSPGTGIAKNIQYFGAGTRLSVL.

This clone was counted a single time. This rearrangement joins TRBV7-9 to TRBJ2-3; maybe TRBD1 (6 bases). The CDR3 loop spans 18 amino acids. V lost 2 bases and J 2 bases, leaving 20 bases between the germline ends. CDR1 is SEHNR and CDR2 is FQNEAQ in the germline V gene (reference sequence). This CDR3 is CASSLLQGTSVPTDTQYF. The CDR3 nucleotides read TGTGCCAGCAGCTTACTTCAGGGGACCTCAGTGCCCACAGATACGCAGTATTTT.

The V call is TRBV7-2, the J call TRBJ2-1; 7 nucleotides match TRBD1. CDR1 SGHTA and CDR2 FQGNSA come from the germline V gene. This CDR3 has 15 amino acids. V gave up 2 bases and J gave up 7 bases; unmatched junction bases: 8. CDR3 residues: CASSLNEGALNEQFF. CDR3 DNA sequence: TGTGCCAGCAGCTTAAATGAGGGGGCACTTAATGAGCAGTTCTTC.